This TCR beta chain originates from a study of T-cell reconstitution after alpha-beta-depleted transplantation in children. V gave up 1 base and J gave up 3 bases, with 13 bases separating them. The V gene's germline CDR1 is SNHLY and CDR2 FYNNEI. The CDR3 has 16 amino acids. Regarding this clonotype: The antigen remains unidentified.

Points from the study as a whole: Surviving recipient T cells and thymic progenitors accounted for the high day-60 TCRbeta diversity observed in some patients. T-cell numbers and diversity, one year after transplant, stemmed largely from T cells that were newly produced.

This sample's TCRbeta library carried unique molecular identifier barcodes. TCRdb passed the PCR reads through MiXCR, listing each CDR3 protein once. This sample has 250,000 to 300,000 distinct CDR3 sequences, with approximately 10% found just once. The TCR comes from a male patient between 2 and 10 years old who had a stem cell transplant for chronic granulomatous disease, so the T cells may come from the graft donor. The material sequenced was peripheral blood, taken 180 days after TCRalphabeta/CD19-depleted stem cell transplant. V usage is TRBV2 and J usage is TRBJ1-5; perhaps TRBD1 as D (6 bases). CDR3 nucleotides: TGTGCCAGCAGTGAAGTAGTAACAGGGTACAATCAGCCCCAGCATTTT. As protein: CASSEVVTGYNQPQHF.